This is a list of T cell receptor beta chains from one sample in a study of blood T cells in healthy people across ages. MiXCR was run by TCRdb on the 5' RACE reads, yielding one entry per CDR3 protein. The sample shows roughly 800,000 distinct CDR3 sequences, more than 45% of them seen only once. Source material: blood. The receptors derive from a young man in good health. CDR3s include the opening cysteine and the closing phenylalanine or tryptophan. D genes are given only for firm matches. Size is omitted from some rows. Given values are once, few, many or a class for expanded clones.

d_gene: .; v_gene: TRBV5-4; j_gene: TRBJ1-1; abundance: .; CDR3nt: TGTGCCAGCAGGGAAAGCACAGGCAAATGGGCTGAAGCTTTCTTT; CDR3aa: CASRESTGKWAEAFF
d_gene: .; v_gene: TRBV27; j_gene: TRBJ2-3; abundance: .; CDR3nt: TGTGCCAGCATGGAGCGGCCTAGCACAGATACGCAGTATTTT; CDR3aa: CASMERPSTDTQYF
d_gene: TRBD1; v_gene: TRBV6-6; j_gene: TRBJ2-3; abundance: .; CDR3nt: TGTGCCAGCAGTTCTCCAGATGCCCGGGACAGGGGAAATACGCAGTATTTT; CDR3aa: CASSSPDARDRGNTQYF
d_gene: TRBD1; v_gene: TRBV29-1; j_gene: TRBJ2-7; abundance: .; CDR3nt: TGCAGCGTTACAGGACAGGGGTCATTCCACGAGCAGTACTTC; CDR3aa: CSVTGQGSFHEQYF
d_gene: .; v_gene: TRBV20-1; j_gene: TRBJ2-3; abundance: many; CDR3nt: TGCAGTGCGCTCAAGTCAGGAAGCACAGATACGCAGTATTTT; CDR3aa: CSALKSGSTDTQYF
d_gene: TRBD1; v_gene: TRBV6-2/TRBV6-3; j_gene: TRBJ2-1; abundance: once; CDR3nt: TGTTCGACCGGGACAGGGACTTACAATGAGCAGTTCTTC; CDR3aa: CSTGTGTYNEQFF
d_gene: .; v_gene: TRBV11-1; j_gene: TRBJ1-2; abundance: .; CDR3nt: TGTGCCAGCAGCTTCCTGGGGGATGCCTATGGCTACACCTTC; CDR3aa: CASSFLGDAYGYTF
d_gene: TRBD2; v_gene: TRBV7-9; j_gene: TRBJ2-3; abundance: .; CDR3nt: TGTGCCAGCAGCCCCCGGGCTAGCGGAATAGAGAGGGATACGCAGTATTTT; CDR3aa: CASSPRASGIERDTQYF
d_gene: .; v_gene: TRBV2; j_gene: TRBJ2-3; abundance: .; CDR3nt: TGTGCCAGCACTGGAGGGGCTAGTTCAGGGGATACGCAGTATTTT; CDR3aa: CASTGGASSGDTQYF
d_gene: .; v_gene: TRBV3-1; j_gene: TRBJ1-5; abundance: .; CDR3nt: TGTGCCAGCAGCCAGGGAAAGGTACAGCCCCAGCATTTT; CDR3aa: CASSQGKVQPQHF
d_gene: .; v_gene: TRBV29-1; j_gene: TRBJ2-7; abundance: .; CDR3nt: TGCAGCGTTGTCCCCGACAAGGACGAGCAGTACTTC; CDR3aa: CSVVPDKDEQYF
d_gene: .; v_gene: TRBV2; j_gene: TRBJ2-5; abundance: .; CDR3nt: TGTGCCAGCAGTGGGATACCGGTGGGCGACCAAGAGACCCAGTACTTC; CDR3aa: CASSGIPVGDQETQYF
d_gene: TRBD1; v_gene: TRBV2; j_gene: TRBJ2-7; abundance: .; CDR3nt: TGTGCCAGCAAGTTGCAGGGGGCGGTTTACGAGCAGTACTTC; CDR3aa: CASKLQGAVYEQYF
d_gene: TRBD1; v_gene: TRBV7-9; j_gene: TRBJ1-1; abundance: few; CDR3nt: TGTGCCAGCAGCGCTGGAGACAGGGGAAGGCACACTGAAGCTTTCTTT; CDR3aa: CASSAGDRGRHTEAFF
d_gene: TRBD2; v_gene: TRBV12-3/TRBV12-4; j_gene: TRBJ2-3; abundance: .; CDR3nt: TGTGCCAGCAGTTCGCACGGGAGGAGGAGCACAGATACGCAGTATTTT; CDR3aa: CASSSHGRRSTDTQYF
d_gene: .; v_gene: TRBV12-3/TRBV12-4; j_gene: TRBJ1-2; abundance: few; CDR3nt: TGTGCCAGTTCGACAGGTTACTGGGGCTACACCTTC; CDR3aa: CASSTGYWGYTF
d_gene: .; v_gene: TRBV7-2; j_gene: TRBJ2-3; abundance: .; CDR3nt: TGTGCCAGCAGCTTCCTCATCCCTTCAGATACGCAGTATTTT; CDR3aa: CASSFLIPSDTQYF
d_gene: .; v_gene: TRBV27; j_gene: TRBJ2-3; abundance: .; CDR3nt: TGTGCCAGCAGTTGGCCGGTTACTAGCACAGATACGCAGTATTTT; CDR3aa: CASSWPVTSTDTQYF
d_gene: .; v_gene: TRBV4-1; j_gene: TRBJ2-5; abundance: .; CDR3nt: TGCGCCAGCAGCGGGGTTTTGGGAGAGACCCAGTACTTC; CDR3aa: CASSGVLGETQYF
d_gene: TRBD2; v_gene: TRBV10-3; j_gene: TRBJ2-1; abundance: few; CDR3nt: TGTGCCACCTCCTTTGGGCTAGCGGAAAATGAGCAGTTCTTC; CDR3aa: CATSFGLAENEQFF
d_gene: TRBD2; v_gene: TRBV4-2; j_gene: TRBJ2-3; abundance: few; CDR3nt: TGTGCCAGTGGGGTAGGGCTAGCGGGAAGAGATACGCAGTATTTT; CDR3aa: CASGVGLAGRDTQYF
d_gene: .; v_gene: TRBV7-2; j_gene: TRBJ2-7; abundance: many; CDR3nt: TGTGCCAGCAGCCACTCAGGCGGCCTCTCCTACGAGCAGTACTTC; CDR3aa: CASSHSGGLSYEQYF
d_gene: TRBD2; v_gene: TRBV20-1; j_gene: TRBJ2-3; abundance: .; CDR3nt: TGCAGTGCTGGGGAGGTGGGAGGGACGACTACAGATACGCAGTATTTT; CDR3aa: CSAGEVGGTTTDTQYF
d_gene: TRBD2; v_gene: TRBV20-1; j_gene: TRBJ2-7; abundance: .; CDR3nt: TGCAGTGCTAAGCCGGGACTAGCCCTGGGATACGAGCAGTACTTC; CDR3aa: CSAKPGLALGYEQYF
d_gene: TRBD2; v_gene: TRBV7-8; j_gene: TRBJ2-1; abundance: .; CDR3nt: TGTGCCAGCAGCTTTTCTAGCGGGAGGGCCACAGGGAAGAATGAGCAGTTCTTC; CDR3aa: CASSFSSGRATGKNEQFF
d_gene: .; v_gene: TRBV7-2; j_gene: TRBJ2-1; abundance: .; CDR3nt: TGTGCCAGCAGCTTGGACGGGAGAACCTACAATGAGCAGTTCTTC; CDR3aa: CASSLDGRTYNEQFF
d_gene: .; v_gene: TRBV29-1; j_gene: TRBJ2-3; abundance: few; CDR3nt: TGCAGCGTTGCCGGGGACGGGAGAGGTCCTACGCAGTATTTT; CDR3aa: CSVAGDGRGPTQYF
d_gene: TRBD2; v_gene: TRBV10-3; j_gene: TRBJ2-1; abundance: .; CDR3nt: TGTGCCATCAGCCAAACTAGCGGGAACGACGGTGAGACCCAGTTCTTC; CDR3aa: CAISQTSGNDGETQFF
d_gene: .; v_gene: TRBV7-2; j_gene: TRBJ2-1; abundance: .; CDR3nt: TGTGCCAGCAGCTTATTAATCCGGGACGTCGGCAATGAGCAGTTCTTC; CDR3aa: CASSLLIRDVGNEQFF
d_gene: .; v_gene: TRBV6-2/TRBV6-3; j_gene: TRBJ2-1; abundance: .; CDR3nt: TGTGCCAGCACCTCTCAGGGTGGCTCCTACAATGAGCAGTTCTTC; CDR3aa: CASTSQGGSYNEQFF
d_gene: TRBD1; v_gene: TRBV20-1; j_gene: TRBJ2-7; abundance: .; CDR3nt: TGCAGTGCTAGGGAACAGGGGCGCGAGCAGTACTTC; CDR3aa: CSAREQGREQYF
d_gene: TRBD2; v_gene: TRBV7-2; j_gene: TRBJ2-7; abundance: once; CDR3nt: TGTGCCAGCAACCACGGGGGGGGCTCCTACGAGCAGTACTTC; CDR3aa: CASNHGGGSYEQYF
d_gene: TRBD1; v_gene: TRBV5-1; j_gene: TRBJ2-1; abundance: few; CDR3nt: TGCGCCAGCAGCTTGGCCCTGCGACAGGGCTATGAGCAGTTCTTC; CDR3aa: CASSLALRQGYEQFF
d_gene: .; v_gene: TRBV30; j_gene: TRBJ1-6; abundance: .; CDR3nt: TGTGCCTGGAGTCTAACACCTGGGAATTCACCCCTCCACTTT; CDR3aa: CAWSLTPGNSPLHF
d_gene: .; v_gene: TRBV3-1; j_gene: TRBJ2-5; abundance: few; CDR3nt: TGTGCCAGCAGCCAACTGGGGTCTAGAAGTAAAGAGACCCAGTACTTC; CDR3aa: CASSQLGSRSKETQYF
d_gene: TRBD2; v_gene: TRBV7-2; j_gene: TRBJ2-5; abundance: .; CDR3nt: TGTGCCAGCAGCAGGAAGACTAGCGGGGGGGCCGAGACCCAGTACTTC; CDR3aa: CASSRKTSGGAETQYF
d_gene: TRBD2; v_gene: TRBV9; j_gene: TRBJ2-7; abundance: .; CDR3nt: TGTGCCAGCAGCGTAGTAGCGGGGGTTTACAATGAGCAGTACTTC; CDR3aa: CASSVVAGVYNEQYF
d_gene: .; v_gene: TRBV2; j_gene: TRBJ1-5; abundance: few; CDR3nt: TGTGCCAGCAGTCCCCAAAGGGCAGCTTATAGCAATCAGCCCCAGCATTTT; CDR3aa: CASSPQRAAYSNQPQHF
d_gene: TRBD2; v_gene: TRBV7-2; j_gene: TRBJ2-5; abundance: .; CDR3nt: TGTGCCAGCAGCTTCCCGACGACTAGCGGGATAGAAGAGACCCAGTACTTC; CDR3aa: CASSFPTTSGIEETQYF
d_gene: TRBD2; v_gene: TRBV20-1; j_gene: TRBJ2-7; abundance: .; CDR3nt: TGCAGTGCTAGCCGGGAGGGCCTCTACGAGCAGTACTTC; CDR3aa: CSASREGLYEQYF
d_gene: TRBD2; v_gene: TRBV20-1; j_gene: TRBJ2-7; abundance: .; CDR3nt: TGCAGTGTGATTGGCGGGGGGTTGTCCTACGAGCAGTACTTC; CDR3aa: CSVIGGGLSYEQYF
d_gene: .; v_gene: TRBV2; j_gene: TRBJ2-7; abundance: .; CDR3nt: TGTGCCAGCATTGGAGGAGGACGGTCCTACGAGCAGTACTTC; CDR3aa: CASIGGGRSYEQYF
d_gene: .; v_gene: TRBV7-2; j_gene: TRBJ2-3; abundance: .; CDR3nt: TGTGCCAGCACCGAAGGCGTGGACTGGAGGCGCACAGATACGCAGTATTTT; CDR3aa: CASTEGVDWRRTDTQYF
d_gene: TRBD1; v_gene: TRBV3-1; j_gene: TRBJ1-1; abundance: once; CDR3nt: TGTGCCAGCAGCTGGGGACAGGCTGAAGCTTTCTTT; CDR3aa: CASSWGQAEAFF
d_gene: .; v_gene: TRBV4-2; j_gene: TRBJ2-7; abundance: few; CDR3nt: TGTGCCAGCAGCCAAGAGTTCCAGGATCCCTCCTACGAGCAGTACTTC; CDR3aa: CASSQEFQDPSYEQYF
d_gene: .; v_gene: TRBV20-1; j_gene: TRBJ2-7; abundance: .; CDR3nt: TGCAGTGCTAGATTACAAACAGTAGCCTACGAGCAGTACTTC; CDR3aa: CSARLQTVAYEQYF
d_gene: .; v_gene: TRBV5-6; j_gene: TRBJ2-7; abundance: .; CDR3nt: TGTGCCAGCAGCTTGGCGGCAGGGTATTCCTACGAGCAGTACTTC; CDR3aa: CASSLAAGYSYEQYF